The 4 T cell receptor beta chains in this list originate from one sample, sequenced in a study of cytomegalovirus exposure and HLA in healthy donors. Primers: 60 Vbeta forward and 13 Jbeta reverse. TCRdb keeps only in-frame clones here, not all; method: immunoSEQ multiplex PCR. The sample yields around 200,000 clones, roughly 70% seen once. Material: PBMCs. These receptors all stem from a male donor in good health and CMV-seronegative.

The chain carries TRBV28 and TRBJ1-5, with 8 bases lining up with TRBD1. The germline CDR1 and CDR2 sequences are MDHEN and SYDVKM. This CDR3 region has 15 residues. V lost 5 bases to trimming and J lost 7 bases; unmatched junction nucleotides: 10. The CDR3 sequence is CASSRLGQGRQPQHF. The CDR3 DNA follows: TGTGCCAGCAGTCGCCTAGGACAGGGACGCCAGCCCCAGCATTTT. Using reference TRBV28 and TRBJ1-5 for the parts outside the CDR3, the full variable domain is DVKVTQSSRYLVKRTGEKVFLECVQDMDHENMFWYRQDPGLGLRLIYFSYDVKMKEKGDIPEGYSVSREKKERFSLILESASTNQTSMYLCASSRLGQGRQPQHFGDGTRLSIL.

The V and J genes are TRBV9 and TRBJ1-6; 8 bases line up with TRBD1. This CDR3 is 16 amino acids long. V trimming: 2 bases; J trimming: 5 bases; junction bases outside the gene matches: 6. Germline loops: CDR1 SGDLS, CDR2 YYNGEE. DNA for the CDR3: TGTGCCAGCAGCGTCAGAGCGGACAGGGATAATTCACCCCTCCACTTT. It encodes CASSVRADRDNSPLHF.

CDR3 nucleotides: TGTGCCAGCAGCGGACAGGGCTACGAGCAGTACTTC. It codes for CASSGQGYEQYF. V is TRBV6-1 and J is TRBJ2-7; 8 nucleotides align to TRBD1. CDR3 length: 12 amino acids. Trimming took 6 bases from V and 3 from J; bases not matched to a gene: 1. Germline V CDR1 and CDR2: MNHNS, SASEGT.

The rearrangement links TRBV6-6 to TRBJ1-5; 9 bases match TRBD1. Losses at the gene ends were 6 bases for V and 7 bases for J; bases not matched to a gene: 7. The CDR3 is 14 residues long. The germline V gene has CDR1 MNHNY and CDR2 SVGAGI (reference sequence). CDR3 sequence: CASSPGTGFQPQHF. Written as DNA, the CDR3 is TGTGCCAGCAGCCCCGGGACAGGGTTCCAGCCCCAGCATTTT.